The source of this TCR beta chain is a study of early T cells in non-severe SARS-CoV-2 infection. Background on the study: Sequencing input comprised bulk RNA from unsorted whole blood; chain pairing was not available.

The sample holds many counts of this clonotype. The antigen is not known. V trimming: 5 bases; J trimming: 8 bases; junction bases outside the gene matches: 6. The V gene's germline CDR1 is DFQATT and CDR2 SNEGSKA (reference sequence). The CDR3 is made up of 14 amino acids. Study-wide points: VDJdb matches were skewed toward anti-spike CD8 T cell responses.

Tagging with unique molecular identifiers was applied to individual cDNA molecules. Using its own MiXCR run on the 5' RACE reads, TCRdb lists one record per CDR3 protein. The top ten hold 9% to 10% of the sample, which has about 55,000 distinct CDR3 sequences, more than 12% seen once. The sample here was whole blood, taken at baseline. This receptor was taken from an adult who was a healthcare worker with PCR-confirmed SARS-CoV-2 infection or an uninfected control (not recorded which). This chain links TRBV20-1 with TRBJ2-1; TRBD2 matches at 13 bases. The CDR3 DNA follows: TGCAGTGCTCCGGGACTAGCGGGGTTTGATGAGCAGTTCTTC. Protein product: CSAPGLAGFDEQFF.